Listed here are 32 T cell receptor beta chains from one sample, sequenced in a study of spatial heterogeneity in lung cancer. The time point was: sample taken at primary tumor resection. One entry per CDR3 protein, called by TCRdb with MiXCR from the 5' RACE reads. The sample lists under 80,000 distinct CDR3 sequences, 6.3% occurring once. The specimen was PBMCs, collected at surgery. These receptors were taken from a female donor with early-stage non-small cell lung cancer.

Many counts were recorded for this clonotype. The chain recombines TRBV29-1 with TRBJ2-7; TRBD2 matches at 10 bases. The CDR3 sequence is 14 residues long. The V gene end was trimmed by 6 bases and the J gene end by 6 bases; junction bases not matched to a gene: 11. Germline CDR1 and CDR2: SQVTM and ANQGSEA. This CDR3 reads CSVTSGTSVSEQYF. The CDR3 DNA follows: TGCAGCGTGACCAGCGGGACTAGCGTCAGCGAGCAGTACTTC.

This chain uses TRBV5-1 with TRBJ2-3; TRBD2 agrees at 7 bases. Germline CDR1 reads SGHRS; CDR2 reads YFSETQ. The length of the CDR3 is 16 residues. Trimming at V came to 4 bases and at J to 5 bases, leaving 13 bases not matched to a gene. CDR3 region: CASSQLGLERRDTQYF. The CDR3 DNA sequence: TGCGCCAGCAGCCAACTAGGACTAGAGAGAAGAGATACGCAGTATTTT.

Comments on this clonotype: A much larger clone lies a single base off, so this may be a read error. The J gene is TRBJ2-7, the V gene TRBV29-1, with 11 bases matching TRBD2. The length of the CDR3 is 17 residues. Germline V gene data show CDR1 as SQVTM and CDR2 as ANQGSEA. With 3 bases clipped from V and 6 bases from J, the junction kept 16 bases outside the gene matches. The CDR3 nucleotides read TGCAGCGTTGACGCGGTAGCGGGAGGGCCCGCGGTGAGCGAGCAGTACTTC. Translating gives CSVDAVAGGPAVSEQYF.

This clonotype was observed many times. The V call is TRBV9, the J call TRBJ1-6, with no clear D. The CDR3 extends over 17 amino acids. The V gene's germline CDR1 is SGDLS and CDR2 YYNGEE. Trimming shortened V by 1 base and J by 0 bases, and 11 bases separated the two germline ends. The CDR3 nucleotides read TGTGCCAGCAGCGTAAGACCACAGAGCTCCTATAATTCACCCCTCCACTTT. Translating it yields CASSVRPQSSYNSPLHF.

This clonotype showed up just a few times. This chain's CDR3 is CASSQDRRGGNTQYF. For the CDR3, the DNA is TGCGCCAGCAGCCAAGATAGGCGGGGGGGAAATACGCAGTATTTT. The genes are TRBV4-1 and TRBJ2-3; 9 positions match TRBD2. The junction had 5 bases not matched to a gene; V was cut back by 0 bases and J by 7 bases. The CDR3 is made up of 15 amino acids. Germline-derived CDR1 and CDR2 are MGHRA and YSYEKL.

This clonotype was picked up many times. The J gene is TRBJ1-5, the V gene TRBV12-3 or TRBV12-4; tentatively, D is TRBD1 (5 bases). V dropped 7 bases and J dropped 6 bases, with 16 bases sitting between them. The CDR3 contains 14 residues. In nucleotides, the CDR3 is TGTGCCAGCACTCGTGGTGGGGCGACTCAGCCCCAGCATTTT. This codes for CASTRGGATQPQHF.

Many counts were recorded for this clonotype. The rearrangement uses TRBV5-1 and TRBJ2-3; maybe TRBD2 (5 bases). The germline gives CDR1 SGHRS, CDR2 YFSETQ. V was trimmed by 0 bases and J by 0 bases, leaving 5 bases between them. CDR3 length equals 14 residues. The CDR3 here is CASSLGTSTDTQYF. CDR3 DNA sequence: TGCGCCAGCAGCTTGGGGACTAGCACAGATACGCAGTATTTT.

This clonotype appeared many times. Mismatch with germline at one junction end may stem from a read error. The V and J genes are TRBV16 and TRBJ1-4; weak D call: TRBD1 (6 bases). The CDR3 contains 14 residues. Germline lookup yields CDR1 KGHSY and CDR2 FQNENV. CDR3 nucleotides: TGTGCCAGCAGCCCCCTCCCGTCAGGGGAAAGACTGTTTTTT. It encodes CASSPLPSGERLFF.

This clonotype was picked up one time. The J gene is TRBJ1-1, the V gene TRBV30; D is uncertain. Germline CDR1 GTSNPN, CDR2 SVGIG (reference sequence). Deletions cut 0 bases from V and 3 bases from J, with 11 bases between. This CDR3 spans 14 amino acids. The CDR3 spells CAWSVTPGDTEAFF. As DNA, the CDR3 is TGTGCCTGGAGTGTAACCCCGGGAGACACTGAAGCTTTCTTT.

The chain joins TRBV6-2 or TRBV6-3 to TRBJ2-3; possibly TRBD1 or TRBD2 for D (6 bases each). V was pared by 4 bases and J by 2 bases, with 19 bases between. The CDR3 has 17 amino acids. The germline CDR1 and CDR2 sequences are MNHEY and SVGEGT. The CDR3 DNA sequence: TGTGCCAGCAGTTGGCCAGGGGTCCGGGGGCACACAGATACGCAGTATTTT. Its protein product is CASSWPGVRGHTDTQYF.

This clonotype turned up a few times. This sequence joins TRBV7-3 and TRBJ2-1; 8 bases match TRBD1. This CDR3 region has 14 residues. V lost 3 bases, J lost 10 bases, and 8 bases stayed unmatched. Germline V CDR1 and CDR2: SGHTA, FQGTGA. DNA of the CDR3: TGTGCCAGCAGCTTTACAGGGGGAACTCGAGAGCAGTTCTTC. Its protein product is CASSFTGGTREQFF.

This clonotype was seen at least ten times. The J gene is TRBJ2-5, the V gene TRBV27; D call uncertain. The V end lost 0 bases, the J end lost 7 bases, and 9 bases lay between the germline ends. The CDR3 is made up of 13 amino acids. CDR1 and CDR2 (germline): MNHEY, SMNVEV (reference sequence). The CDR3 coding sequence is TGTGCCAGCAGTTTATCAGGGTCTAGGACCCAGTACTTC. Translated, it gives CASSLSGSRTQYF.

This clonotype was detected ten times or more. The chain carries TRBV24-1 and TRBJ2-3; TRBD1 matches 10 bases. The CDR3 extends over 16 amino acids. Germline CDR1 reads KGHDR; CDR2 reads SFDVKD. The junction had 5 bases not matched to a gene; V was cut back by 5 bases and J by 1 base. The CDR3 here is CATSAHGTGGTDTQYF. The CDR3 coding sequence is TGTGCCACCAGTGCGCACGGGACAGGGGGCACAGATACGCAGTATTTT.

This clonotype occurred a few times. The chain recombines TRBV20-1 with TRBJ2-7; 8 nucleotides match TRBD2. Trimming at V came to 2 bases and at J to 3 bases, leaving 9 bases not matched to a gene. Looked up from germline, CDR1 is DFQATT and CDR2 is SNEGSKA (reference sequence). This CDR3 is built from 15 residues. DNA of the CDR3: TGCAGTGCTAGACCGACGGGACTAGTCGGCTACGAGCAGTACTTC. Amino acids: CSARPTGLVGYEQYF.

This sequence joins TRBV28 and TRBJ1-1; no clear D. Between the trimmed V and J ends, which lost 6 bases and 10 bases, there was a span of 21 bases. This CDR3 has 14 amino acids. From germline, CDR1 is MDHEN and CDR2 SYDVKM. The CDR3 sequence: CASRGLGGSRGAFF. As DNA, the CDR3 is TGTGCCAGCAGGGGCTTGGGCGGATCCAGAGGAGCTTTCTTT.

This clonotype was picked up many times. The chain joins TRBV20-1 to TRBJ2-5; a weak D match, TRBD2 (7 bases). The germline V gene encodes CDR1 DFQATT and CDR2 SNEGSKA (reference sequence). The germline V and J ends were trimmed by 5 bases and 4 bases, with 17 bases remaining between them. This CDR3 has 14 amino acids. In DNA, the CDR3 is TGCAGTGCTCCGGAGTGGGGGGGCGGAGAGACCCAGTACTTC. Protein: CSAPEWGGGETQYF.

Concerning this clonotype itself: A much more abundant neighbour one base away suggests this may be a read error. CDR3 coding DNA: TGTGCCAGCAGCCGCGGGGAGGCGACTGGCTACACCTTC. Its translation is CASSRGEATGYTF. This chain joins TRBV5-6 and TRBJ1-2; D is undetermined. Germline values: CDR1 SGHDT, CDR2 YYEEEE. This CDR3 contains 13 residues. Trimming took 4 bases from V and 7 from J, leaving 14 bases between them.

This clonotype has a handful of counts. The V and J genes are TRBV7-9 and TRBJ2-1; tentative D call: TRBD1 (6 bases). This CDR3 spans 17 amino acids. Trimming took off 3 bases at V and 0 bases at J, with 15 bases between the two ends. CDR1 and CDR2 from the germline V gene are SEHNR and FQNEAQ (reference sequence). The CDR3 reads CASSFGGPGSSYNEQFF. In DNA, the CDR3 is TGTGCCAGCAGCTTTGGGGGCCCGGGCAGCTCCTACAATGAGCAGTTCTTC.

The CDR3 here is CASSLWGGVQETQYF. The CDR3 DNA reads TGTGCCAGCAGCCTCTGGGGAGGCGTCCAAGAGACCCAGTACTTC. The V and J genes are TRBV7-2 and TRBJ2-5; D may be TRBD2 (6 bases). V was cut by 5 bases and J by 1 base, with 14 bases left in between. CDR3 length equals 15 residues. Germline lookup yields CDR1 SGHTA and CDR2 FQGNSA.

By its share, this clonotype is medium-sized (0.01 to 0.1%). The V call is TRBV27, the J call TRBJ2-1, with 7 bases lining up with TRBD1. This CDR3 is built from 13 residues. CDR1 is MNHEY and CDR2 is SMNVEV in the germline V gene (reference sequence). After removal of 10 bases from V and 6 bases from J, the junction contained 9 bases not matched to a gene. CDR3 region: CAIADRSSNEQFF. As DNA, the CDR3 is TGTGCCATTGCGGACAGGTCGTCCAATGAGCAGTTCTTC.

This clonotype was counted many times. The J gene is TRBJ2-5, the V gene TRBV28, with D hard to call. The V gene lost 5 bases and the J gene lost 5 bases, with 15 bases spanning the gap. From germline, CDR1 is MDHEN and CDR2 SYDVKM. The CDR3 consists of 14 residues. The CDR3 bases are TGTGCCAGCAGTGAACTCACCAGACGGGAGACCCAGTACTTC. Translation gives CASSELTRRETQYF.

This clonotype was seen more than once but under ten times. The chain uses TRBV6-6 and TRBJ2-1; TRBD2 matches 9 bases. Germline V gene lookup returns CDR1 MNHNY and CDR2 SVGAGI (reference sequence). This CDR3 is 14 amino acids long. The trim removed 6 bases at V and 2 bases at J, leaving 2 bases unmatched. CDR3 sequence reads: CASRREGTYNEQFF. CDR3 nucleotide sequence: TGTGCCAGCAGGCGGGAGGGGACCTACAATGAGCAGTTCTTC.

This clonotype was seen a handful of times. V gene TRBV12-3 or TRBV12-4 combines with J gene TRBJ2-2, with unresolved D. Deletions cut 8 bases from V and 1 base from J, with 20 bases between. The CDR3 has 17 residues. CDR3 sequence: CASSGGLPKWNTGELFF. CDR3 in DNA: TGTGCCAGCTCGGGTGGCCTCCCAAAGTGGAACACCGGGGAGCTGTTTTTT.

This clonotype was detected ten times or more. The V gene is TRBV5-1, the J gene TRBJ1-2, with 9 bases identical to TRBD1. V shed 4 bases, J shed 6 bases, and the junction held 4 bases outside the gene matches. Germline V gene lookup returns CDR1 SGHRS and CDR2 YFSETQ. The CDR3 length is 13 residues. The DNA for the CDR3 is TGCGCCAGCAGCGCCGGACAGGGGAATGGCTACACCTTC. Translation gives CASSAGQGNGYTF. The variable domain in full, with the rest retrieved from reference TRBV5-1 and TRBJ1-2, is KAGVTQTPRYLIKTRGQQVTLSCSPISGHRSVSWYQQTPGQGLQFLFEYFSETQRNKGNFPGRFSGRQFSNSRSEMNVSTLELGDSALYLCASSAGQGNGYTFGSGTRLTVV.

This clonotype was counted ten times or more. The chain recombines TRBV11-2 with TRBJ2-6, with TRBD2 matching 11 bases. Germline CDR1 is SGHAT and CDR2 is FQNNGV. With 1 base clipped from V and 2 bases from J, the junction kept 7 bases outside the gene matches. The CDR3 sequence is 19 residues long. CDR3 residues: CASSLVRGTSGTGANVLTF. In nucleotides, the CDR3 is TGTGCCAGCAGCTTAGTAAGGGGGACTAGCGGCACTGGGGCCAACGTCCTGACTTTC.

In this sample, this clonotype turned up many times. CDR3 residues: CASRTTREGANYGYTF. The CDR3 region has the DNA TGTGCCAGCAGAACAACTCGGGAGGGGGCGAACTATGGCTACACCTTC. The chain employs TRBV28 and TRBJ1-2; 7 nucleotides align to TRBD1. Germline loops: CDR1 MDHEN, CDR2 SYDVKM. The CDR3 has 16 amino acids. The V segment lost 6 bases and the J segment 2 bases; nucleotides outside the gene matches: 12.

This clonotype was seen repeatedly, ten times or more. This chain connects TRBV5-1 to TRBJ2-1; TRBD1 or TRBD2 may be the D gene (6 bases each). This CDR3 spans 14 amino acids. Germline lookup yields CDR1 SGHRS and CDR2 YFSETQ. V was pared by 0 bases and J by 9 bases, with 13 bases between. DNA of the CDR3: TGCGCCAGCAGCTTGGACGGGGGCTGGGGTGAGCAGTTCTTC. Protein product: CASSLDGGWGEQFF.

This clonotype was counted many times. The V and J genes are TRBV28 and TRBJ1-3; TRBD1 matches at 7 bases. This CDR3 region has 17 residues. Germline V CDR1 and CDR2: MDHEN, SYDVKM. V dropped 5 bases and J dropped 1; count of bases not matched to a gene: 11. Written as DNA, the CDR3 is TGTGCCAGCAGTCCCCCCCAGGGGGTCGGGTCTGGAAACACCATATATTTT. Encoded protein: CASSPPQGVGSGNTIYF.

The table lists this clonotype with many counts. The CDR3 nucleotides are TGTGCCAGCGGACTGGGAGAGACCCAGTACTTC. As protein: CASGLGETQYF. This chain uses TRBV6-6 with TRBJ2-5, with D tentatively TRBD2 (5 bases). The CDR3 consists of 11 residues. Germline CDR1 is MNHNY and CDR2 is SVGAGI (reference sequence). Trimming stripped 8 bases from V and 4 bases from J, with 8 bases between.

There are many counts of this clonotype. The chain combines TRBV11-2 with TRBJ2-1; D may be TRBD2 (6 bases). The V end lost 3 bases, the J end lost 4 bases, and 16 bases lay between the germline ends. There are 16 residues in the CDR3. CDR1 is SGHAT and CDR2 is FQNNGV in the germline V gene. The CDR3 protein is CASSFAALGTYNEQFF. DNA of the CDR3: TGTGCCAGCAGCTTTGCGGCCCTGGGGACTTACAATGAGCAGTTCTTC.

This clonotype was counted only a few times. V and J are TRBV6-5 and TRBJ2-5; 7 bases are shared with TRBD2. The CDR3 covers 13 residues. V trimming: 6 bases; J trimming: 3 bases; junction bases outside the gene matches: 4. Germline-derived CDR1 and CDR2 are MNHEY and SVGAGI. In nucleotides, the CDR3 is TGTGCCAGCAGCACTCTAGCGGAAGAGACCCAGTACTTC. This encodes CASSTLAEETQYF.

The chain uses TRBV11-2 and TRBJ1-6; 7 positions match TRBD1. Germline V gene sequence: CDR1 SGHAT, CDR2 FQNNGV. J was trimmed by 14 bases and V by 0 bases; bases with no gene match: 10. The CDR3 sequence is 15 residues long. CDR3 DNA: TGTGCCAGCAGCTTAGAAGTGGACAGGCCCCGGACCCTCCACTTT. Protein sequence: CASSLEVDRPRTLHF.